The clone carrying this TCR beta chain has just a few counts. Assay used: immunoSEQ multiplex PCR; TCRdb lists only in-frame clones, some missing. Of about 18,000 clones detected, 26% appear once; the ten largest clones hold about 7.8%. Indicated treatment: randomized to nivolumab then ipilimumab (arm A) or the reverse (arm B). None of the patients previously received DNA-damaging chemotherapy. The data belong to a study of sequential checkpoint blockade in melanoma. In the study overall: DNA from about a hundred pretreatment tumor samples underwent TCRβ immunosequencing.

The CDR3 consists of 17 residues. Germline V lookup: CDR1 SGHNT, CDR2 YENEEA. V dropped 5 bases and J dropped 7 bases, with 26 bases sitting between them. The chain links TRBV11-3 to TRBJ1-1; weak D call: TRBD1 (5 bases). This TCR was sampled from a human donor with melanoma. Sequenced here: tumor tissue (inferred from file names), sampled from a patient given nivolumab and ipilimumab in sequence. This CDR3 is CASSLRSGGGIRFEAFF. The CDR3 DNA reads as TGTGCCAGCAGCCTTCGGTCCGGTGGGGGGATCCGTTTTGAAGCTTTCTTT.